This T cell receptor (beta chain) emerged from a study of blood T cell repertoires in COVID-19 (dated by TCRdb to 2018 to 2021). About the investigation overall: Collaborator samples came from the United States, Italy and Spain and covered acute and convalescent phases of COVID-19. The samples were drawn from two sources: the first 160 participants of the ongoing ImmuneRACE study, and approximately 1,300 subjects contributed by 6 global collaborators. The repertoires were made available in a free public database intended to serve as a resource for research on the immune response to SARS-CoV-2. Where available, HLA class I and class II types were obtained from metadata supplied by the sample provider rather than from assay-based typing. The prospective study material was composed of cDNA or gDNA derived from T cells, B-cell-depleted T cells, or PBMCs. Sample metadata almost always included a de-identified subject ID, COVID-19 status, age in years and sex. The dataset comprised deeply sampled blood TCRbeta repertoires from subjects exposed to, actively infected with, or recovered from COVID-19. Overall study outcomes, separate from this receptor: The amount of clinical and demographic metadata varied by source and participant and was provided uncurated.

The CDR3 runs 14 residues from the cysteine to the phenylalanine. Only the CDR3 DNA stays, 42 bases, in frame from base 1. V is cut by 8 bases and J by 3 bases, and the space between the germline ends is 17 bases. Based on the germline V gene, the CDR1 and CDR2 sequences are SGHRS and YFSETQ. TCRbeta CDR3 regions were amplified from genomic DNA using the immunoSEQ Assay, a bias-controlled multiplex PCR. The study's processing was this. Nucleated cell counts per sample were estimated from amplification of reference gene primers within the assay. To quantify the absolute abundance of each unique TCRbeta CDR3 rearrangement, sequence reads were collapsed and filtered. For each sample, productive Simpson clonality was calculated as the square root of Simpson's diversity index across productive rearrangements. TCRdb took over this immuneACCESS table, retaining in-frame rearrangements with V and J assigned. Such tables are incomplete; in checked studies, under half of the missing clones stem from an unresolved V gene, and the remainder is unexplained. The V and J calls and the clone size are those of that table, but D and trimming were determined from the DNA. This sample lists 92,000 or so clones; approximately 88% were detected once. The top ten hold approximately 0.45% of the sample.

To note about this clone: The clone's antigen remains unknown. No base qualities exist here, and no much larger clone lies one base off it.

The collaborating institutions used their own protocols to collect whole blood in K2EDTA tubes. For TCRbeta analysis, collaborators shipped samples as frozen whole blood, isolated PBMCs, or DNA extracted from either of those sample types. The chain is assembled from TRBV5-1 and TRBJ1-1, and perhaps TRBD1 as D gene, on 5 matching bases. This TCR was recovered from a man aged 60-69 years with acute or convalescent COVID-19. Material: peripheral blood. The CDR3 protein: CASIRGGEDTEAFF. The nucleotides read TGCGCCAGTATCCGGGGGGGTGAAGACACTGAAGCTTTCTTT.